This T cell receptor (beta chain) was documented in a study of blood T cell repertoires in COVID-19. Original processing methods: Reference gene primer amplification gave nucleated cell count estimates. Using immunoSEQ multiplex PCR, the repertoire was profiled, and TCRdb retains in-frame clones only, with some absent. V and J calls and clone size follow that table, whereas D and trimming were derived from the DNA. This sample carries under 200,000 clones, around four fifths of them seen once, and the ten largest clones take 7.3%. CDR1 and CDR2 from the germline V gene are MGHRA and YSYEKL. V lost 1 base, J lost 5 bases, and 9 bases stayed unmatched. CDR3 length: 17 amino acids.

The chain joins TRBV4-1 to TRBJ2-3; 10 bases are shared with TRBD2. Sample: PBMCs or T cells enriched from blood (not recorded which). This receptor was taken from a man aged 50 to 60 who had recovered from COVID-19. This chain's CDR3 is CASSQVSSGGAKDTQYF. The CDR3 DNA follows: TGCGCCAGCAGCCAAGTCTCGAGCGGGGGGGCCAAAGATACGCAGTATTTT.